This T cell receptor (beta chain) was sequenced in a study of shared clonotypes between healthy human individuals. Study background: Three CD4 naive, three CD4 memory, two CD8 naive and one CD8 memory plate were used per donor.

This CDR3 is 16 amino acids long. V lost 2 bases to trimming and J lost 4 bases, with 16 bases between them. Germline values: CDR1 SEHNR, CDR2 FQNEAQ (reference sequence). The assay was immunoSEQ multiplex PCR, and TCRdb's table has in-frame clones only and misses some. The data hold about 2.3 million clones, with approximately 93% observed a single time. The sequenced material came from naive CD4+ T cells from PBMCs. Subset defined: CD45RA+ positively selected. The chain carries TRBV7-9 and TRBJ2-3, with TRBD2 as a possible D gene (6 bases). The TCR was taken from a man younger than 30 in good health. Some clones in this sample may be carry-over from other donors' samples. The DNA of the CDR3 is TGTGCCAGCAGCTTATGGGGGGAAGGAGCCGCAGATACGCAGTATTTT. Translated, it gives CASSLWGEGAADTQYF.